These 29 T cell receptor beta chains were sequenced from one sample in a study of blood T cell repertoires in COVID-19. This table comes from immunoSEQ multiplex PCR, and its TCRdb copy is limited to in-frame clones, with some not included. Among 360,000 or so clones listed, about 88% were seen once. The source material was PBMCs or T cells enriched from blood (not recorded which). These receptors were taken from a woman aged 25-40 years who had recovered from COVID-19.

The J gene is TRBJ2-7, the V gene TRBV10-3; 10 bases are a match to TRBD2. Germline V lookup: CDR1 ENHRY, CDR2 SYGVKD. This CDR3 spans 15 amino acids. V shed 3 bases and J 2 bases; nucleotides not matched to a gene: 4. The CDR3 sequence is CAISEGLAETYEQYF. The CDR3 DNA is TGTGCCATCAGTGAAGGACTAGCGGAAACCTACGAGCAGTACTTC.

This rearrangement joins TRBV2 to TRBJ2-7; 7 nucleotides line up with TRBD2. This CDR3 is 12 amino acids long. Germline V gene sequence: CDR1 SNHLY, CDR2 FYNNEI. J was trimmed by 11 bases and V by 6 bases; bases with no gene match: 10. CDR3 loop: CASRDTLGREYF. The CDR3 DNA is TGTGCCAGCAGAGACACACTGGGGAGGGAGTACTTC.

J is TRBJ1-6 and V is TRBV6-5, with 7 nucleotides matching TRBD1. The CDR3 sequence is 16 residues long. V gave up 0 bases and J gave up 7 bases; unmatched junction bases: 6. The germline V gene has CDR1 MNHEY and CDR2 SVGAGI. CDR3 sequence (DNA): TGTGCCAGCAGTTACTCGAACAGGGGATGGAATTCACCCCTCCACTTT. It codes for CASSYSNRGWNSPLHF.

DNA of the CDR3: TGTGCCAGCAGACAGGGACAGGGTAGGAATTCACCCCTCCACTTT. Its protein is CASRQGQGRNSPLHF. The chain employs TRBV6-5 and TRBJ1-6, with 9 positions matching TRBD1. Germline CDR1 is MNHEY and CDR2 is SVGAGI. This CDR3 region has 15 residues. V gave up 6 bases and J gave up 7 bases; unmatched junction bases: 7.

By share, this clone counts as medium-sized. This specimen includes other DNA sequences encoding the same CDR3. CDR3 amino acids: CASSLVLQETQYF. The DNA for the CDR3 is TGTGCCAGCAGCTTGGTACTCCAAGAGACCCAGTACTTC. The chain has TRBV5-6 and TRBJ2-5; D ambiguous. V was shortened by 0 bases and J by 1 base, with 4 bases between the two germline ends. This CDR3 has 13 amino acids. Per germline, CDR1 SGHDT and CDR2 YYEEEE.

The V gene is TRBV5-1, the J gene TRBJ2-3; 7 bases map to TRBD2. This CDR3 comprises 17 residues. V gave up 0 bases and J gave up 2 bases; unmatched junction bases: 9. Germline lookup yields CDR1 SGHRS and CDR2 YFSETQ. The CDR3 DNA is TGCGCCAGCAGCTTGGGGGACGGGGGGATTTACACAGATACGCAGTATTTT. This gives the protein CASSLGDGGIYTDTQYF. The full variable domain, its missing parts supplied by reference TRBV5-1 and TRBJ2-3, is KAGVTQTPRYLIKTRGQQVTLSCSPISGHRSVSWYQQTPGQGLQFLFEYFSETQRNKGNFPGRFSGRQFSNSRSEMNVSTLELGDSALYLCASSLGDGGIYTDTQYFGPGTRLTVL.

The chain has TRBV27 and TRBJ1-4, with D perhaps matching TRBD1 (6 bases). The germline V gene encodes CDR1 MNHEY and CDR2 SMNVEV (reference sequence). The CDR3 has 16 residues. V lost 4 bases to trimming and J lost 9 bases, with 21 bases between them. In DNA, the CDR3 is TGTGCCAGCAGTTCCTATCCGGGCTTCCAGGGGCAAAAACTGTTTTTT. Translation: CASSSYPGFQGQKLFF.

The chain has TRBV6-6 and TRBJ2-7; D may be TRBD2 (6 bases). Germline values: CDR1 MNHNY, CDR2 SVGAGI (reference sequence). V lost 0 bases to trimming and J lost 7 bases, with 16 bases between them. The CDR3 has 15 amino acids. CDR3 DNA sequence: TGTGCCAGCAGTTACTCGCGGGACGGCCCCGGAGAGCAGTACTTC. Its protein product is CASSYSRDGPGEQYF.

CDR3 nucleotide sequence: TGTGCCAGCAGTCGTGTTTCTCGGACAGGGGTAAGGACTAGCGGGGGCAATGAGCAGTTCTTC. As protein: CASSRVSRTGVRTSGGNEQFF. J is TRBJ2-1 and V is TRBV27; 13 bases agree with TRBD2. This CDR3 has 21 residues. After removal of 5 bases from V and 6 bases from J, the junction contained 22 bases not matched to a gene. CDR1 MNHEY and CDR2 SMNVEV come from the germline V gene (reference sequence).

The V call is TRBV28, the J call TRBJ2-7; 8 bases fit TRBD2. This CDR3 is built from 16 residues. Trimming at V came to 2 bases and at J to 7 bases, leaving 13 bases not matched to a gene. CDR1 is MDHEN and CDR2 is SYDVKM in the germline V gene. The CDR3 DNA sequence: TGTGCCAGCAGTTTAACGGCCCCTGGCGGGGGGAGAGAGCAGTACTTC. This codes for CASSLTAPGGGREQYF.

This rearrangement joins TRBV5-8 to TRBJ1-2, with D possibly matching TRBD1 (5 bases). CDR3 length equals 16 residues. The V end was cut by 3 bases, the J end by 8 bases, with 23 bases between. The germline gives CDR1 SGHTS, CDR2 YDEGEE. The DNA of the CDR3 is TGTGCCAGCAGCTGGCGGGGCGACAGTTTGTCAGTCGGCTACACCTTC. Translated: CASSWRGDSLSVGYTF. Looking up the rest from reference TRBV5-8 and TRBJ1-2 gives the full variable domain: EAGVTQSPTHLIKTRGQQATLRCSPISGHTSVYWYQQALGLGLQFLLWYDEGEERNRGNFPPRFSGRQFPNYSSELNVNALELEDSALYLCASSWRGDSLSVGYTFGSGTRLTVV.

V gene TRBV7-9 combines with J gene TRBJ1-1; no definite D call. CDR1 and CDR2 (germline): SEHNR, FQNEAQ (reference sequence). The ends were cut back, 6 bases at V and 4 bases at J, with 18 bases in the middle. CDR3 length equals 15 residues. The CDR3 spells CASSDTRTVGTEAFF. Here the CDR3 DNA reads TGTGCCAGCAGTGATACGCGGACTGTGGGCACTGAAGCTTTCTTT.

V gene TRBV11-2 combines with J gene TRBJ2-7, with 8 nucleotides matching TRBD1. This CDR3 is built from 14 residues. With 3 bases clipped from V and 6 bases from J, the junction kept 7 bases outside the gene matches. Germline CDR1 is SGHAT and CDR2 is FQNNGV. The CDR3 is CASSLTQGAAEQYF. CDR3 nucleotides: TGTGCCAGCAGCTTGACTCAGGGGGCTGCCGAGCAGTACTTC.

This clone has a single count. The chain links TRBV29-1 to TRBJ2-1; 8 positions match TRBD2. Germline V CDR1 and CDR2: SQVTM, ANQGSEA. Unmatched junction bases numbered 11, after V lost 6 bases and J lost 4 bases. The CDR3 spans 15 residues. The DNA of the CDR3 is TGCAGCGTCCTAGGGACTAGGACGGATTACAATGAGCAGTTCTTC. Protein sequence: CSVLGTRTDYNEQFF.

CDR3 nucleotide sequence: TGCAGCGCCACCGGGACAGATGGCTACACCTTC. Its translation is CSATGTDGYTF. The chain employs TRBV29-1 and TRBJ1-2; 7 nucleotides align to TRBD1. Germline V gives CDR1 SQVTM, CDR2 ANQGSEA. There are 11 residues in the CDR3. Trimming took 7 bases from V and 6 from J; bases not matched to a gene: 5.

This chain joins TRBV6-1 and TRBJ2-7; the match to TRBD1 covers 7 bases. The CDR3 contains 17 residues. The trim removed 1 base at V and 0 bases at J, leaving 9 bases unmatched. Germline-derived CDR1 and CDR2 are MNHNS and SASEGT. The CDR3 sequence is CASSEGLIGTASYEQYF. The CDR3 DNA follows: TGTGCCAGCAGTGAAGGTCTAATAGGGACAGCCTCCTACGAGCAGTACTTC.

This clone turned up a few times. The chain links TRBV5-6 to TRBJ2-2; 8 positions agree with TRBD1. The CDR3 runs 15 residues. V gave up 5 bases and J gave up 5 bases; unmatched junction bases: 8. Germline V CDR1 and CDR2: SGHDT, YYEEEE. CDR3 loop: CASSVVDRETGELFF. CDR3 DNA sequence: TGTGCCAGCAGTGTAGTGGACAGGGAAACCGGGGAGCTGTTTTTT.

The chain uses TRBV7-2 and TRBJ2-1; 9 bases map to TRBD2. The CDR3 runs 17 residues. CDR1 and CDR2 (germline): SGHTA, FQGNSA. V gave up 4 bases and J gave up 0 bases; unmatched junction bases: 7. The CDR3 protein is CASSWDRSGSSYNEQFF. The CDR3, as DNA: TGTGCCAGCAGCTGGGACCGTAGCGGGAGCTCCTACAATGAGCAGTTCTTC.

The chain uses TRBV5-1 and TRBJ2-7; TRBD2 matches 9 bases. Germline CDR1 SGHRS, CDR2 YFSETQ. This CDR3 is built from 15 residues. Trimming at V came to 0 bases and at J to 3 bases, leaving 4 bases not matched to a gene. This CDR3 reads CASSLALAGHYEQYF. DNA of the CDR3: TGCGCCAGCAGCTTGGCGCTAGCGGGACACTACGAGCAGTACTTC.

The chain recombines TRBV11-2 with TRBJ2-1; no firm D call. Germline CDR1 reads SGHAT; CDR2 reads FQNNGV. The CDR3 has 14 amino acids. V was shortened by 5 bases and J by 4 bases, with 12 bases between the two germline ends. The CDR3 sequence is CASSPGSTYNEQFF. CDR3 bases: TGTGCCAGCAGCCCAGGATCAACTTACAATGAGCAGTTCTTC. The variable domain in full, with the rest retrieved from reference TRBV11-2 and TRBJ2-1, is EAGVAQSPRYKIIEKRQSVAFWCNPISGHATLYWYQQILGQGPKLLIQFQNNGVVDDSQLPKDRFSAERLKGVDSTLKIQPAKLEDSAVYLCASSPGSTYNEQFFGPGTRLTVL.

This clone turned up a few times. The chain has TRBV30 and TRBJ2-7; 12 bases are shared with TRBD2. V shed 2 bases, J shed 5 bases, and the junction held 13 bases outside the gene matches. Germline CDR1 and CDR2: GTSNPN and SVGIG (reference sequence). CDR3 size: 17 residues. The CDR3 nucleotides are TGTGCCTGGAGTTTACTAGCGGGGGGACTCTTTGGGAACGAGCAGTACTTC. Protein product: CAWSLLAGGLFGNEQYF.

The chain links TRBV28 to TRBJ2-2, with TRBD1 matching 9 bases. The CDR3 sequence is 15 residues long. V gave up 6 bases and J gave up 5 bases; unmatched junction bases: 7. Germline values: CDR1 MDHEN, CDR2 SYDVKM. CDR3 sequence: CASRTSDRGTGELFF. The CDR3 coding sequence is TGTGCCAGCAGGACTTCCGACAGGGGGACCGGGGAGCTGTTTTTT.

The chain joins TRBV6-5 to TRBJ2-3; 7 nucleotides agree with TRBD1. The CDR3 contains 15 residues. The V segment lost 6 bases and the J segment 1 base; nucleotides outside the gene matches: 7. Germline values: CDR1 MNHEY, CDR2 SVGAGI. The chain's CDR3 is CASSPTGWGTDTQYF. Written as DNA, the CDR3 is TGTGCCAGCAGCCCGACAGGGTGGGGCACAGATACGCAGTATTTT.

Only one count was recorded for this clone. The chain carries TRBV3-1 (or the pseudogene TRBV3-2) and TRBJ2-2; maybe TRBD2 (6 bases). CDR3 length: 17 residues. From germline, CDR1 is LGHDT and CDR2 YNNKEL (reference sequence). Trimming cost V 1 base and J 2 bases, with 14 bases left between them. CDR3 protein: CASSQGNWDSNTGELFF. The CDR3 DNA reads as TGTGCCAGCAGCCAAGGGAACTGGGACTCAAACACCGGGGAGCTGTTTTTT.

Notes on this clone: Other nucleotide sequences from this sample produce the same CDR3. The chain carries TRBV5-1 and TRBJ1-1; no clear D. CDR1 and CDR2 (germline): SGHRS, YFSETQ. The CDR3 sequence is 14 residues long. Trimming removed 0 bases from V and 1 base from J, with 7 bases in between. CDR3 sequence: CASSLGHPNTEAFF. As DNA, the CDR3 is TGCGCCAGCAGCTTGGGGCACCCGAACACTGAAGCTTTCTTT.

The CDR3 DNA reads TGTGCCAGCCAAAATATAACAGGGTCCTCCTACGAGCAGTACTTC. Translated: CASQNITGSSYEQYF. The chain employs TRBV13 and TRBJ2-7; possible D gene TRBD1, 6 bases. Germline V gene sequence: CDR1 PRHDT, CDR2 FYEKMQ (reference sequence). Deletions cut 8 bases from V and 0 bases from J, with 17 bases between. This CDR3 region has 15 residues. Full variable domain (missing parts from reference TRBV13 and TRBJ2-7): AAGVIQSPRHLIKEKRETATLKCYPIPRHDTVYWYQQGPGQDPQFLISFYEKMQSDKGSIPDRFSAQQFSDYHSELNMSSLELGDSALYFCASQNITGSSYEQYFGPGTRLTVT.

Regarding this clone: Different DNA sequences within this sample yield the same CDR3. The V call is TRBV19, the J call TRBJ1-1; D call uncertain. Germline assignment: CDR1 LNHDA and CDR2 SQIVND (reference sequence). V was shortened by 3 bases and J by 0 bases, with 5 bases between the two germline ends. The CDR3 totals 13 residues. CDR3 region: CASSISLNTEAFF. CDR3 bases: TGTGCCAGTAGTATCTCTTTGAACACTGAAGCTTTCTTT.

The chain is built from TRBV4-1 and TRBJ2-5; 12 nucleotides line up with TRBD2. CDR3 length: 17 amino acids. V shed 3 bases, J shed 4 bases, and the junction held 9 bases outside the gene matches. Germline V gives CDR1 MGHRA, CDR2 YSYEKL. The CDR3 here is CASSQARLAGVTETQYF. The DNA for the CDR3 is TGCGCCAGCAGCCAGGCTCGACTAGCGGGAGTGACAGAGACCCAGTACTTC.

A note on this clone: Other DNA sequences within the sample encode an identical CDR3. The chain employs TRBV18 and TRBJ1-5, with D tentatively TRBD1 (5 bases). The CDR3 has 13 residues. The V end was cut by 6 bases, the J end by 1 base, with 7 bases between. Germline V gives CDR1 KGHSH, CDR2 LQKENI. CDR3 sequence reads: CASSRDSNQPQHF. The CDR3 coding sequence is TGTGCCAGCTCGCGGGACAGCAATCAGCCCCAGCATTTT.